Each of the 8 T cell receptor beta chains below was sequenced from the same sample in a study of beta chain features in type 1 diabetes (dated by TCRdb to the late 2010s). Receptor amplification or capture employed the immunoSEQ multiplex PCR assay. The entire isolated RNA was reverse transcribed using the High Capacity cDNA Reverse Transcription Kit, and thus expressed TCRB transcripts were sequenced. The table comes from immuneACCESS by way of TCRdb, which keeps in-frame sequences with V and J called. Part of the clones is missing from these tables; in studies checked, under half for an unresolved V gene and the rest for unknown reasons. The sample table contains almost 350,000 clones; only one count was recorded for around 9% of them. Over 0.95% of the sample is held by the ten biggest clonotypes. Points the paper makes about the study in general: In all four CD4+ subsets, TCRB CDR3 length was moderately but significantly shorter in type 1 diabetes patients.

The antigens these receptors bind are not known. The sample taken for sequencing was central memory CD4+ T cells from blood. The receptor set was obtained from a man aged 30 to 45 with type 1 diabetes.

This clone was counted a few times. The chain uses TRBV28 and TRBJ1-5, with 7 bases lining up with TRBD1. This CDR3 has 19 amino acids. The V gene end was trimmed by 10 bases and the J gene end by 3 bases; junction bases not matched to a gene: 24. The V gene's germline CDR1 is MDHEN and CDR2 SYDVKM. CDR3 nucleotide sequence: TGTGCCACCACGAGGTGGGCAGGGGGTTCAAGTACCGACAATCAGCCCCAGCATTTT. Translated, it gives CATTRWAGGSSTDNQPQHF.

This clone was detected only a few times. The chain is built from TRBV18 and TRBJ2-3; the D gene is possibly TRBD2 (7 bases). Germline V lookup: CDR1 KGHSH, CDR2 LQKENI. CDR3 size: 16 residues. Trimming removed 1 base from V and 4 bases from J, with 15 bases in between. Written as DNA, the CDR3 is TGTGCCAGCTCACCACGAGGCGGGGGCAGGGCAGATACGCAGTATTTT. The encoded protein is CASSPRGGGRADTQYF.

In its sample, this clone was seen many times. The chain employs TRBV14 and TRBJ2-1; the D is unclear. The CDR3 covers 16 residues. Germline-derived CDR1 and CDR2 are SGHDN and FVKESK. V lost 1 base and J lost 0, with 10 bases in between. The CDR3 DNA reads TGTGCCAGCAGCCAAGTGGTGGGTGGCTCCTACAATGAGCAGTTCTTC. It yields the protein CASSQVVGGSYNEQFF.

The genes are TRBV5-1 and TRBJ2-1; 11 nucleotides match TRBD2. Looked up from germline, CDR1 is SGHRS and CDR2 is YFSETQ. The CDR3 contains 16 residues. The V and J ends lost 0 bases and 4 bases, in that order; junction bases with no gene match: 3. CDR3: CASSLVASGGYNEQFF. The CDR3 DNA reads as TGCGCCAGCAGCTTGGTGGCTAGCGGGGGGTACAATGAGCAGTTCTTC.

This rearrangement joins TRBV7-2 to TRBJ2-4, with 10 bases fitting TRBD1. Trimming took 3 bases from V and 7 from J; bases not matched to a gene: 9. Per the germline V gene, CDR1 is SGHTA and CDR2 is FQGNSA. This CDR3 region has 16 residues. CDR3 nucleotide sequence: TGTGCCAGCAGCTTTATACCGGACAGGGGGATGAACATTCAGTACTTC. This encodes CASSFIPDRGMNIQYF.

This clone was seen a handful of times. The CDR3 region has the DNA TGTGCCAGCAGAGAAGGGCCGTCGGTCCATGGCTACACCTTC. Translated: CASREGPSVHGYTF. J is TRBJ1-2 and V is TRBV6-5; D is unresolved. The V and J ends lost 6 bases and 6 bases respectively, with 17 bases between them. The CDR3 extends over 14 amino acids. Per germline, CDR1 MNHEY and CDR2 SVGAGI.

This clone has more than one count but fewer than ten. The CDR3 sequence is CASSFWRDRKTYEQYF. The CDR3 DNA reads TGTGCCAGCAGCTTCTGGAGGGACAGGAAAACGTACGAGCAGTACTTC. The V gene is TRBV5-6, the J gene TRBJ2-7; 8 nucleotides align to TRBD1. CDR3 size: 16 residues. Germline V gives CDR1 SGHDT, CDR2 YYEEEE. The J segment lost 4 bases and the V segment lost 2 bases, leaving 11 bases of the junction unmatched.

This clone was counted between two and nine times. The chain carries TRBV4-3 and TRBJ1-2; D is ambiguous. The CDR3 contains 14 residues. CDR1 LGHNA and CDR2 YSLEER come from the germline V gene. Trimming removed 5 bases at V and 4 bases at J, with 14 bases between. The CDR3 DNA sequence: TGCGCCAGCAGCGTAGGCCGGGGAAGCTATGGCTACACCTTC. Translating gives CASSVGRGSYGYTF.